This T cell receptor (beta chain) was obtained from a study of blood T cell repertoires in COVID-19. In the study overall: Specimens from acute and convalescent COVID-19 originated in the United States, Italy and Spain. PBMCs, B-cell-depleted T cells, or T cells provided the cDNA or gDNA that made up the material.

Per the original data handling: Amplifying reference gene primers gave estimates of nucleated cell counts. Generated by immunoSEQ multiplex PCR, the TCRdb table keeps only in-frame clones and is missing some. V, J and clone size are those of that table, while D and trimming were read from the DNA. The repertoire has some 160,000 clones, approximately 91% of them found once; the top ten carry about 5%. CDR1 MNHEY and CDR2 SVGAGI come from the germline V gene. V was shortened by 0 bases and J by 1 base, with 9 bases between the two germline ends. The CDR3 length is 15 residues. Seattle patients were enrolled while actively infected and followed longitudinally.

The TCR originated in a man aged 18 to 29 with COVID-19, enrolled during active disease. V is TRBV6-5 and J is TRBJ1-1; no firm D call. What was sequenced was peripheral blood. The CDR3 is CASSYSTTPNTEAFF. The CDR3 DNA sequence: TGTGCCAGCAGTTACTCGACGACACCGAACACTGAAGCTTTCTTT.